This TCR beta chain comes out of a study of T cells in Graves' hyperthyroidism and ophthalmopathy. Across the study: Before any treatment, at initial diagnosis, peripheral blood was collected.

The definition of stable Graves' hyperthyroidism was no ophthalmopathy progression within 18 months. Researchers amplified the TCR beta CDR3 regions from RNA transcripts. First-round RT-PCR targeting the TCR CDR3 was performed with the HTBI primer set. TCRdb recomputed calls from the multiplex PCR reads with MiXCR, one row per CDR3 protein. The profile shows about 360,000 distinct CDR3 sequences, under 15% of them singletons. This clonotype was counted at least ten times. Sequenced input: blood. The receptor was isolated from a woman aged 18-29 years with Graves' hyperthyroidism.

CDR3: CASRLLEAYEQYF. CDR3 DNA sequence: TGTGCCAGCAGGTTACTAGAGGCCTACGAGCAGTACTTC. The chain uses TRBV2 and TRBJ2-7, with D possibly TRBD2 on 5 matching bases. Germline V gene lookup returns CDR1 SNHLY and CDR2 FYNNEI. Between the trimmed V and J ends, which lost 6 bases and 2 bases, there was a span of 11 bases. This CDR3 comprises 13 residues.